The subject of this entry is one TCR beta chain. This entry comes from a study of blood T cell repertoires in COVID-19. Study members were between about 18 and 95 years old and lived in some 26 US regions. Participant-given clinical history determined each cohort assignment. The authors' processing: It was from reference gene primer amplification that nucleated cell counts were estimated. Repertoires were generated with immunoSEQ multiplex PCR, while TCRdb's copy carries only in-frame clones and drops some. That table furnishes V, J and clone size, whereas the DNA furnished D and trimming. The repertoire holds approximately 220,000 clones, with almost 90% as singletons. The sequenced sample consisted of PBMCs or T cells enriched from blood (not recorded which). The clonotype originates from a man aged 25 to 40 who had been exposed to COVID-19.

The CDR3 reads CASSQVQGLSIRTQYF. Here the CDR3 DNA reads TGCGCCAGCAGCCAGGTACAGGGGTTGAGTATAAGAACCCAGTACTTC. J is TRBJ2-5 and V is TRBV4-1; 7 nucleotides match TRBD1. Germline values: CDR1 MGHRA, CDR2 YSYEKL. The V gene end was trimmed by 3 bases and the J gene end by 8 bases; junction bases not matched to a gene: 15. The CDR3 contains 16 residues.